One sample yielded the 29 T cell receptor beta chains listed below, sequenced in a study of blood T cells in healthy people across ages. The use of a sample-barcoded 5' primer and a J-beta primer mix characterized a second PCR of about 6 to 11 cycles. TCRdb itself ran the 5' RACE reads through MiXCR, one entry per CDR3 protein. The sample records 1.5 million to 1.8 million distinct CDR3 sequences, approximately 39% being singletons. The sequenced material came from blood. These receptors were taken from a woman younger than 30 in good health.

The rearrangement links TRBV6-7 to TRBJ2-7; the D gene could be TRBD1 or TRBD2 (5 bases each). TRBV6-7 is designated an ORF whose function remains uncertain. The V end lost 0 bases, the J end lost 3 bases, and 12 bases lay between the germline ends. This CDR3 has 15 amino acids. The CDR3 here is CASSYSKRGFYEQYF. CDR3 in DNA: TGTGCCAGCAGTTACTCGAAGAGGGGCTTCTACGAGCAGTACTTC.

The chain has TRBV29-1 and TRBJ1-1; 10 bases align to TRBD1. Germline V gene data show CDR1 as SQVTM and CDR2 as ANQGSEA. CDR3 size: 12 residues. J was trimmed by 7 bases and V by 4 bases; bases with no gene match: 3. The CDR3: CSVGDRGLEAFF. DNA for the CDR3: TGCAGCGTTGGGGACAGGGGACTTGAAGCTTTCTTT.

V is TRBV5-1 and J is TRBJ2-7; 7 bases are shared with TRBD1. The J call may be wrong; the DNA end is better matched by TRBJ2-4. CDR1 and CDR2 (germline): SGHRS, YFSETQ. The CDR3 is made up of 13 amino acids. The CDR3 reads CASSDDRANIQYF. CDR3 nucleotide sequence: TGCGCCAGCAGCGACGACAGGGCAAACATTCAGTACTTC.

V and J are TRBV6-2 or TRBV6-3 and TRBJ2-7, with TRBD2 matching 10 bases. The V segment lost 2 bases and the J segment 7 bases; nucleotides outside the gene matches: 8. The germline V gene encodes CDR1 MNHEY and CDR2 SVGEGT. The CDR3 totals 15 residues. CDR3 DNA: TGTGCCAGCAGTTACCCCCTAGCGGGAGTGGATGAGCAGTACTTC. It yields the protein CASSYPLAGVDEQYF.

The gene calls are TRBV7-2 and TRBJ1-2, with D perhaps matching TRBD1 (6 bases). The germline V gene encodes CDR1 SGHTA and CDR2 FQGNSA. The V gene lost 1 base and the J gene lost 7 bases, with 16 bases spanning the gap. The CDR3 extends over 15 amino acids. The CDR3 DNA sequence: TGTGCCAGCAGCTTAGTAATGGGGGCGGACTCTGGCTACACCTTC. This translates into CASSLVMGADSGYTF.

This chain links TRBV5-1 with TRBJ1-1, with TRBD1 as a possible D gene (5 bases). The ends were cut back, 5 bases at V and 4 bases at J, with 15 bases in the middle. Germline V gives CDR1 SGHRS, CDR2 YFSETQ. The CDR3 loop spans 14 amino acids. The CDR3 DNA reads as TGCGCCAGCAGGAATCCAGGGATGGGCACTGAAGCTTTCTTT. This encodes CASRNPGMGTEAFF.

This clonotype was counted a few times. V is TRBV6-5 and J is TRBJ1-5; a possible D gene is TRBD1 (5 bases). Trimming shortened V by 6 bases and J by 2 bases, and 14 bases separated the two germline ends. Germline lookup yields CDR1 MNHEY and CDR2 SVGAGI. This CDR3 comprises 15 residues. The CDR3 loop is CASSLGVTGNQPQHF. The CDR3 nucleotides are TGTGCCAGCAGCCTAGGGGTAACCGGCAATCAGCCCCAGCATTTT.

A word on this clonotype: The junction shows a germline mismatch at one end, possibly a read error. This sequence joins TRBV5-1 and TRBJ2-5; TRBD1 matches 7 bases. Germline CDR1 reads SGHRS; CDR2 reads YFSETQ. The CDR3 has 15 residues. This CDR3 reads CACSAQTGRQETQYF. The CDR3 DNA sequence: TGCGCCTGCAGTGCTCAGACAGGGCGGCAAGAGACCCAGTACTTC.

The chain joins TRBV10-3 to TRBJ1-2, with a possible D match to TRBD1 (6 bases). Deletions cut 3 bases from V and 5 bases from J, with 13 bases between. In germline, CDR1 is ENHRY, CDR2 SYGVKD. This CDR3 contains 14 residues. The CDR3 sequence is CAISDGGAAYGYTF. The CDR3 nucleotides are TGTGCCATCAGTGATGGGGGGGCCGCATATGGCTACACCTTC.

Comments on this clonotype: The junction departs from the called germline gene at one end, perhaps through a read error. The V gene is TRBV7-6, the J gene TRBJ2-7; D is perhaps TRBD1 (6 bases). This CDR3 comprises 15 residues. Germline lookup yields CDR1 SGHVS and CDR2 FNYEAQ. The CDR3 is CASSLGGGSSYVQYF. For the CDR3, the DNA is TGTGCCAGCAGCTTAGGAGGGGGTAGCTCCTACGTGCAGTACTTC.

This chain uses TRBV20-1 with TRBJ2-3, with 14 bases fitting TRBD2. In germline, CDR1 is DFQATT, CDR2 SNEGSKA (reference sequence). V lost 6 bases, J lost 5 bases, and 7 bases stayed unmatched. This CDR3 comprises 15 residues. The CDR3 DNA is TGCAGTGCCCCTAGACTAGCGGGGGGGGTAGATACGCAGTATTTT. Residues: CSAPRLAGGVDTQYF.

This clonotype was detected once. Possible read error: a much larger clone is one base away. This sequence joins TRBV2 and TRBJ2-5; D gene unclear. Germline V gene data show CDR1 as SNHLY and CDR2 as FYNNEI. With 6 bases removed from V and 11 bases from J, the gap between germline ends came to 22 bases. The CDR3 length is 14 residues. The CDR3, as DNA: TGTGCCAGCAGGGCTCGCGTCCTATACAATGAGCAGTACTTC. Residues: CASRARVLYNEQYF.

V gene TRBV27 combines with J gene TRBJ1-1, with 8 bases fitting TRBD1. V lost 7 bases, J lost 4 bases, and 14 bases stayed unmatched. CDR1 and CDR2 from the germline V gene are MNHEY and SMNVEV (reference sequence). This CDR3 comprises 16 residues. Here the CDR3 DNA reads TGTGCCAGCACTCAGGGGGCAGGGATGTTGGGCACTGAAGCTTTCTTT. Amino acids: CASTQGAGMLGTEAFF.

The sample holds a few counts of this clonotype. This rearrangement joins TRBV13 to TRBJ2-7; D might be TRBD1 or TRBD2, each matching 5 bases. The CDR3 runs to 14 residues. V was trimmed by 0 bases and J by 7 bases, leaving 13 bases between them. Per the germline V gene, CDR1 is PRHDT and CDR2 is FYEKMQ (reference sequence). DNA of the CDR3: TGTGCCAGCAGCTTAGGTCGGTCCGGGACGGAGCAGTACTTC. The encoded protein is CASSLGRSGTEQYF.

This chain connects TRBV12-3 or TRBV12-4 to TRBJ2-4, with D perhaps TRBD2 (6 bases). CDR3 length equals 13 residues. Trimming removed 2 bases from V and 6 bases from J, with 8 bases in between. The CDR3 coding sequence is TGTGCCAGCAGTTTATTCGGGGGAAACATTCAGTACTTC. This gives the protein CASSLFGGNIQYF.

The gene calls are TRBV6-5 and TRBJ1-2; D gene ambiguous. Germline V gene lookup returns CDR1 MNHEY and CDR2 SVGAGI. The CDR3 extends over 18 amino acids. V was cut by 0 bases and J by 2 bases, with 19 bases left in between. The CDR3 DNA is TGTGCCAGCAGTTACTCGTGGAAGAGAACCGCCTTAAACTATGGCTACACCTTC. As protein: CASSYSWKRTALNYGYTF.

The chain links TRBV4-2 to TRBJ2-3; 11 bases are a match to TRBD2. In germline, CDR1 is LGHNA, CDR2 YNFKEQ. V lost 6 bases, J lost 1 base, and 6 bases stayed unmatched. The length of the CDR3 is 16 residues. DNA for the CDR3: TGTGCCAGCAGTCGGGGGACTAGCGGCCGCACAGATACGCAGTATTTT. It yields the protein CASSRGTSGRTDTQYF.

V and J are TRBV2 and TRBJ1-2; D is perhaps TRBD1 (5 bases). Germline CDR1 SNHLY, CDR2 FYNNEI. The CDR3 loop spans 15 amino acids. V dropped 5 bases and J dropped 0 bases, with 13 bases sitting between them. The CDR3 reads CASSSGAVANYGYTF. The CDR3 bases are TGTGCCAGCAGTAGCGGGGCAGTAGCTAACTATGGCTACACCTTC.

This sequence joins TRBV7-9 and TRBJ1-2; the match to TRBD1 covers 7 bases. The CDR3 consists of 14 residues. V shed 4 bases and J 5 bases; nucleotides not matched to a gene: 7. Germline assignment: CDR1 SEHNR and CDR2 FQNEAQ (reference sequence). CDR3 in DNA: TGTGCCAGCAGCTCGACACTGGGACAGTATGGCTACACCTTC. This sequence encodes CASSSTLGQYGYTF.

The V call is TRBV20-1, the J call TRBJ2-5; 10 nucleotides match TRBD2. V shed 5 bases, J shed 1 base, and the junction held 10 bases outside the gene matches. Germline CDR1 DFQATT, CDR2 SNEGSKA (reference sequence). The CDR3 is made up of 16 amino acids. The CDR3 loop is CSAFLGLAATQETQYF. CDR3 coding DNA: TGCAGTGCTTTTCTTGGACTAGCGGCAACCCAAGAGACCCAGTACTTC.

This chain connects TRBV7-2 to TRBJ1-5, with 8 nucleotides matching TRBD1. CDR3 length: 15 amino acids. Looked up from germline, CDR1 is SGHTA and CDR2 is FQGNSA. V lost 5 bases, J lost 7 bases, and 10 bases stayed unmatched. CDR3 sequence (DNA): TGTGCCAGCAGCCGCATGACAGGGGTTGAGCAGCCCCAGCATTTT. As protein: CASSRMTGVEQPQHF.

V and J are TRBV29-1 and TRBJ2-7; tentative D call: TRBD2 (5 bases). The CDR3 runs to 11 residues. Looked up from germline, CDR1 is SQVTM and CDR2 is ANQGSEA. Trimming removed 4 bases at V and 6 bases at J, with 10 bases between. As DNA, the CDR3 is TGCAGCGTTGCCCGGGATTTCGAGCAGTACTTC. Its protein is CSVARDFEQYF.

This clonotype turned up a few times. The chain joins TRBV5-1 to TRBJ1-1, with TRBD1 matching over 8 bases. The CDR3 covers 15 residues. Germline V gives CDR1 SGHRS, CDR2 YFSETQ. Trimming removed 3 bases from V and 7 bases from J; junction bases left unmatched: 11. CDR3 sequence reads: CASSSWAGQGDEAFF. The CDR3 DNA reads TGCGCCAGCAGCTCGTGGGCCGGACAGGGCGATGAAGCTTTCTTT.

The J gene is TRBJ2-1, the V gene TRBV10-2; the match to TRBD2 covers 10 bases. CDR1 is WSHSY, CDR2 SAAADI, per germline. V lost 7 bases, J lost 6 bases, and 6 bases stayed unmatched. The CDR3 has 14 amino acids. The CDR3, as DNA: TGCGCCAGCAAGACGACTAGCGGGCCCAATGAGCAGTTCTTC. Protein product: CASKTTSGPNEQFF.

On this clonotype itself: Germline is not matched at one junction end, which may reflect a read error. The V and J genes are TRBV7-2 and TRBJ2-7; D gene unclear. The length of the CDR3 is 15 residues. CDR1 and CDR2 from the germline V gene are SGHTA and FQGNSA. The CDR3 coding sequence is TGTGCCAGCAGATTAGTGTCCAATCCCTCCTACGAGCAGTACTTC. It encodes CASRLVSNPSYEQYF. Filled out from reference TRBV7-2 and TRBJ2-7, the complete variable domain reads GAGVSQSPSNKVTEKGKDVELRCDPISGHTALYWYRQSLGQGLEFLIYFQGNSAPDKSGLPSDRFSAERTGGSVSTLTIQRTQQEDSAVYLCASRLVSNPSYEQYFGPGTRLTVT.

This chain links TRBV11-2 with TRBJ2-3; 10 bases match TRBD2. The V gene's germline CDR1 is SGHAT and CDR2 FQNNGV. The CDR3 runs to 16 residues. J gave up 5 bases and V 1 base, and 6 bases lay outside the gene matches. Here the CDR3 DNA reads TGTGCCAGCAGCTTAGTAACTAGCGGGGCTCGAGATACGCAGTATTTT. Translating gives CASSLVTSGARDTQYF.

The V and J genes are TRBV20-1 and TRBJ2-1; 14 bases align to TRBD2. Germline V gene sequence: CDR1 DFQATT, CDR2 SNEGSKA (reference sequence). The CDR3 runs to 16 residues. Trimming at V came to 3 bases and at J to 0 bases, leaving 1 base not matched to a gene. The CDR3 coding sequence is TGCAGTGCTAGCGGGACTAGCGGGAGCTCCTACAATGAGCAGTTCTTC. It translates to CSASGTSGSSYNEQFF.

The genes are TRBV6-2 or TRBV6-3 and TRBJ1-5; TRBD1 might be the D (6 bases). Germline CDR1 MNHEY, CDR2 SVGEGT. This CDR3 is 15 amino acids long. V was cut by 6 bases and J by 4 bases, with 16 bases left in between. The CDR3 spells CASRSYREPNQPQHF. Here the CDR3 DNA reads TGTGCCAGCAGATCATACAGGGAACCGAATCAGCCCCAGCATTTT.

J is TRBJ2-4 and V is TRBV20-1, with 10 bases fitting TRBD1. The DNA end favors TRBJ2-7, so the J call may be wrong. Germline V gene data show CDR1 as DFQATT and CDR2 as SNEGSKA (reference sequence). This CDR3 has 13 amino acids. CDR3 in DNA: TGCAGTGCTCCGGGACAGGGGTTCCGCGAGCAGTACTTC. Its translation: CSAPGQGFREQYF.